The rows below give T cell receptor beta chains drawn from one sample of a study of blood T cell repertoires in COVID-19. Here immunoSEQ multiplex PCR was the method, and the copy in TCRdb shows in-frame clones only, minus some. The sample includes under 200,000 clones, roughly nine tenths of them seen just once. The sequenced material came from PBMCs or T cells enriched from blood (not recorded which). These receptors were obtained from a woman aged 18-29 years who had recovered from COVID-19. CDR3s include the opening cysteine and the closing phenylalanine or tryptophan. D genes are given only for firm matches. Clone size appears in some rows only: once, few, many, or a class for an expanded clone.

d_gene: .
abundance: .
j_gene: TRBJ1-5
v_gene: TRBV30
CDR3nt: TGTGCCTGTAGTGGTTCAGCGGGGCAGCCCCAGCATTTT
CDR3aa: CACSGSAGQPQHF

d_gene: .
abundance: .
j_gene: TRBJ1-1
v_gene: TRBV28
CDR3nt: TGTGCCAGCAGCCCACTCTCAGGGAACACTGAAGCTTTCTTT
CDR3aa: CASSPLSGNTEAFF

d_gene: .
abundance: .
j_gene: TRBJ1-4
v_gene: TRBV5-1
CDR3nt: TGCGCCAGCAGCGAACAGGGCGCCCCTAATGAAAAACTGTTTTTT
CDR3aa: CASSEQGAPNEKLFF

d_gene: TRBD1
abundance: .
j_gene: TRBJ1-1
v_gene: TRBV2
CDR3nt: TGTGCCAGCAACCTACAGGGGACAACTGAAGCTTTCTTT
CDR3aa: CASNLQGTTEAFF

d_gene: .
abundance: .
j_gene: TRBJ1-1
v_gene: TRBV27
CDR3nt: TGTGCCAGCAGTTTGGGGAGGGTCACTGAAGCTTTCTTT
CDR3aa: CASSLGRVTEAFF

d_gene: .
abundance: once
j_gene: TRBJ2-2
v_gene: TRBV10-3
CDR3nt: TGTGCCATCAGTGTGGGAGGCAGGGTGGACACCGGGGAGCTGTTTTTT
CDR3aa: CAISVGGRVDTGELFF

d_gene: .
abundance: .
j_gene: TRBJ2-3
v_gene: TRBV20-1
CDR3nt: TGCAGTGCTAGTCCCGGGGGTCGCACAGATACGCAGTATTTT
CDR3aa: CSASPGGRTDTQYF

d_gene: .
abundance: few
j_gene: TRBJ1-5
v_gene: TRBV11-2
CDR3nt: TGTGCCAGCAGCTTAGGACTCGACAGAGACCATCAGCCCCAGCATTTT
CDR3aa: CASSLGLDRDHQPQHF

d_gene: .
abundance: once
j_gene: TRBJ1-1
v_gene: TRBV4-1
CDR3nt: TGCGCCAGCAGCCAAGGCCCTGGGGCGGCTGAAGCTTTCTTT
CDR3aa: CASSQGPGAAEAFF

d_gene: TRBD1
abundance: .
j_gene: TRBJ2-2
v_gene: TRBV7-6
CDR3nt: TGTGCCAGCAGCTTCTCTCGCCTGGGACAGGGGACCGGGGAGCTGTTTTTT
CDR3aa: CASSFSRLGQGTGELFF

d_gene: TRBD1
abundance: .
j_gene: TRBJ2-1
v_gene: TRBV11-2
CDR3nt: TGTGCCAGCAGCTTGGGACAGGACCACAATGAGCAGTTCTTC
CDR3aa: CASSLGQDHNEQFF

d_gene: .
abundance: .
j_gene: TRBJ1-1
v_gene: TRBV7-9
CDR3nt: TGTGCCAGCAGCTTGGCCCTCCAAAACACTGAAGCTTTCTTT
CDR3aa: CASSLALQNTEAFF

d_gene: .
abundance: .
j_gene: TRBJ2-3
v_gene: TRBV24-1
CDR3nt: TGTGCCACAGCGACAGCAACTAGCACAGATACGCAGTATTTT
CDR3aa: CATATATSTDTQYF

d_gene: .
abundance: .
j_gene: TRBJ1-1
v_gene: TRBV2
CDR3nt: TGTGCCAGCAGTCCTTTAGTATGGGGCCCCCTTTTGAACACTGAAGCTTTCTTT
CDR3aa: CASSPLVWGPLLNTEAFF

d_gene: .
abundance: once
j_gene: TRBJ2-3
v_gene: TRBV18
CDR3nt: TGTGCCAGCTCATTCGGGGTAGCAACAGATACGCAGTATTTT
CDR3aa: CASSFGVATDTQYF

d_gene: TRBD1
abundance: .
j_gene: TRBJ1-1
v_gene: TRBV9
CDR3nt: TGTGCCAGCAGCGACCCCGAGGGGGCGAACACTGAAGCTTTCTTT
CDR3aa: CASSDPEGANTEAFF

d_gene: .
abundance: .
j_gene: TRBJ2-1
v_gene: TRBV6-5
CDR3nt: TGTGCCACAAGGCCGGTCGGGGGCTACAATGAGCAGTTCTTC
CDR3aa: CATRPVGGYNEQFF

d_gene: .
abundance: .
j_gene: TRBJ1-1
v_gene: TRBV19
CDR3nt: TGTGCCAGTAGGGAGCAGGGAATCAGTTGGACTGAAGCTTTCTTT
CDR3aa: CASREQGISWTEAFF

d_gene: .
abundance: .
j_gene: TRBJ1-1
v_gene: TRBV9
CDR3nt: TGTGCCAGCAGCGTAGGAGCCGTGGACACTGAAGCTTTCTTT
CDR3aa: CASSVGAVDTEAFF

d_gene: TRBD2
abundance: .
j_gene: TRBJ2-7
v_gene: TRBV15
CDR3nt: TGTGCCACCAGGGAGGGGCGGGGGAGTTACGAGCAGTACTTC
CDR3aa: CATREGRGSYEQYF

d_gene: TRBD1
abundance: .
j_gene: TRBJ1-2
v_gene: TRBV11-3
CDR3nt: TGTGCCAGCAGCTCACGGACAGGGAGGGACTATGGCTACACCTTC
CDR3aa: CASSSRTGRDYGYTF

d_gene: .
abundance: .
j_gene: TRBJ1-2
v_gene: TRBV10-2
CDR3nt: TGCGCCAGCAGGACAGGTGTGGGAGGCTACACCTTC
CDR3aa: CASRTGVGGYTF

d_gene: TRBD2
abundance: .
j_gene: TRBJ2-1
v_gene: TRBV7-8
CDR3nt: TGTGCCAGCAGCTTAGAAACTAGCGGGGGGGCATATGAGCAGTTCTTC
CDR3aa: CASSLETSGGAYEQFF

d_gene: TRBD1
abundance: .
j_gene: TRBJ1-1
v_gene: TRBV4-1
CDR3nt: TGCGCCAGCAGCCAACAACAGGGGCCGAACACTGAAGCTTTCTTT
CDR3aa: CASSQQQGPNTEAFF

d_gene: .
abundance: .
j_gene: TRBJ2-5
v_gene: TRBV10-3
CDR3nt: TGTGCCATCAGTCGGGGTGAGACCCAGTACTTC
CDR3aa: CAISRGETQYF

d_gene: .
abundance: .
j_gene: TRBJ1-1
v_gene: TRBV19
CDR3nt: TGTGCCAGTAGTCGCGGGCGGGTAATGAACACTGAAGCTTTCTTT
CDR3aa: CASSRGRVMNTEAFF

d_gene: TRBD1
abundance: .
j_gene: TRBJ2-5
v_gene: TRBV4-1
CDR3nt: TGCGCCAGCAGCCCAGGGACAGGGGCGTTCCAAGAGACCCAGTACTTC
CDR3aa: CASSPGTGAFQETQYF

d_gene: .
abundance: .
j_gene: TRBJ1-1
v_gene: TRBV15
CDR3nt: TGTGCCACCAGCAGAGATCTAAGGAGGACTGAAGCTTTCTTT
CDR3aa: CATSRDLRRTEAFF

d_gene: TRBD2
abundance: .
j_gene: TRBJ2-5
v_gene: TRBV12-5
CDR3nt: TGTGCTAGTGGTTTGCCCCCTGAGACTAGCATTGAGGTAGAGACCCAGTACTTC
CDR3aa: CASGLPPETSIEVETQYF

d_gene: .
abundance: .
j_gene: TRBJ1-3
v_gene: TRBV30
CDR3nt: TGTGCCTGGTCGTCCAGGGCCTCTGGAAACACCATATATTTT
CDR3aa: CAWSSRASGNTIYF

d_gene: TRBD1
abundance: .
j_gene: TRBJ1-3
v_gene: TRBV9
CDR3nt: TGTGCCAGCAGCGTAGATAACAGGGGGCTAGACACCATATATTTT
CDR3aa: CASSVDNRGLDTIYF

d_gene: .
abundance: .
j_gene: TRBJ2-7
v_gene: TRBV30
CDR3nt: TGTGCCGCCACCCAACAGGCAACCTACGAGCAGTACTTC
CDR3aa: CAATQQATYEQYF

d_gene: .
abundance: .
j_gene: TRBJ2-2
v_gene: TRBV6-2/TRBV6-3
CDR3nt: TGTGCCAGCAGTAATATTGCGAACACCGGGGAGCTGTTTTTT
CDR3aa: CASSNIANTGELFF

d_gene: .
abundance: .
j_gene: TRBJ1-2
v_gene: TRBV19
CDR3nt: TGTGCCAGTAACCCAGGGGTTAACTATGGCTACACCTTC
CDR3aa: CASNPGVNYGYTF

d_gene: .
abundance: .
j_gene: TRBJ2-7
v_gene: TRBV28
CDR3nt: TGTGCCAGCAGCCCCAGGACTTATCCTCGCCCCTACGAGCAGTACTTC
CDR3aa: CASSPRTYPRPYEQYF

d_gene: .
abundance: .
j_gene: TRBJ2-2
v_gene: TRBV12-2
CDR3nt: TGTGCAAGTCGCTCTGGCCCGAACACCGGGGAGCTGTTTTTT
CDR3aa: CASRSGPNTGELFF

d_gene: TRBD1
abundance: .
j_gene: TRBJ2-5
v_gene: TRBV2
CDR3nt: TGTGCCAGCGACCCCGGGACAGGGGGCGAGACCCAGTACTTC
CDR3aa: CASDPGTGGETQYF

d_gene: TRBD1
abundance: .
j_gene: TRBJ2-7
v_gene: TRBV9
CDR3nt: TGTGCCAGCAGCGCCCCGGGACAGAGATACGAGCAGTACTTC
CDR3aa: CASSAPGQRYEQYF

d_gene: .
abundance: .
j_gene: TRBJ1-3
v_gene: TRBV5-1
CDR3nt: TGCGCCAGCAGCTCAGGACAGCCCCACTCTGGAAACACCATATATTTT
CDR3aa: CASSSGQPHSGNTIYF

d_gene: .
abundance: .
j_gene: TRBJ1-1
v_gene: TRBV9
CDR3nt: TGTGCCAGCAGCGTAATGGAAGGACACCCCAGAGCTTTCTTT
CDR3aa: CASSVMEGHPRAFF

d_gene: .
abundance: .
j_gene: TRBJ1-2
v_gene: TRBV28
CDR3nt: TGTGCCAGCAGTCCAGGTGGGGCAGGCTACACCTTC
CDR3aa: CASSPGGAGYTF